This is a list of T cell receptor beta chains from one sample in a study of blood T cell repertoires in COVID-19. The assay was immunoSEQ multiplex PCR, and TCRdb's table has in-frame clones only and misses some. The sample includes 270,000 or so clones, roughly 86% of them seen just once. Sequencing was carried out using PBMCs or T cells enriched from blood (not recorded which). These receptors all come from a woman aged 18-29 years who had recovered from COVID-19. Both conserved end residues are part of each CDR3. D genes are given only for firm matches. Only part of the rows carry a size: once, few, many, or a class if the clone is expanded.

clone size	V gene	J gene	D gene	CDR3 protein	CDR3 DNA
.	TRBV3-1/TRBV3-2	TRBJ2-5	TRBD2	CASSQDLGGTQETQYF	TGTGCCAGCAGCCAAGATCTCGGGGGGACTCAAGAGACCCAGTACTTC
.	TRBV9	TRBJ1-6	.	CASSVGPSGASPLHF	TGTGCCAGCAGCGTAGGACCGAGTGGGGCTTCACCCCTCCACTTT
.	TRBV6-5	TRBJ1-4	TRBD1	CASSRDSRGGEKLFF	TGTGCCAGCAGTCGGGACAGCCGAGGAGGGGAAAAACTGTTTTTT
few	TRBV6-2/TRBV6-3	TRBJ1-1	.	CASSTGNTEAFF	TGTGCCAGCAGTACGGGGAACACTGAAGCTTTCTTT
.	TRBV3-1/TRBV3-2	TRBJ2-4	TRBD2	CASSQQRGILKNIQYF	TGTGCCAGCAGCCAACAGCGGGGGATCTTAAAAAACATTCAGTACTTC
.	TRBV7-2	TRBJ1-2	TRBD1	CASSLDRVGGYTF	TGTGCCAGCAGCCTGGACAGGGTCGGAGGCTACACCTTC
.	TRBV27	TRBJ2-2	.	CAASADTGELFF	TGTGCCGCGAGCGCCGACACCGGGGAGCTGTTTTTT
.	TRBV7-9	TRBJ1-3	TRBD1	CASSFGQGSPLGGNTIYF	TGTGCCAGCAGCTTCGGACAGGGGAGTCCCCTGGGCGGAAACACCATATATTTT
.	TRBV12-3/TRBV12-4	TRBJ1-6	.	CASSFGPQPLHF	TGTGCCAGCAGTTTCGGTCCGCAACCCCTCCACTTT
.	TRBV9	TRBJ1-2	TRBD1	CASSERGQGNYGYTF	TGTGCCAGCAGCGAAAGAGGACAGGGGAACTATGGCTACACCTTC
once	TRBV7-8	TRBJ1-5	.	CASSPHPQGRGQPQHF	TGTGCCAGCAGCCCGCACCCACAGGGCCGCGGTCAGCCCCAGCATTTT
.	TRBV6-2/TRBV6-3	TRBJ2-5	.	CASSPNRETQYF	TGTGCCAGCAGCCCAAATCGGGAGACCCAGTACTTC
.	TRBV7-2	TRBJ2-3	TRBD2	CASSILAVSTDTQYF	TGTGCCAGCAGCATCCTAGCGGTTAGCACAGATACGCAGTATTTT
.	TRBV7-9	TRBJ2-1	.	CASSLVGGIEQFF	TGTGCCAGCAGCTTAGTTGGAGGGATTGAGCAGTTCTTC
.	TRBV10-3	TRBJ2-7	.	CAISVGHGSYEQYF	TGTGCCATCAGTGTGGGTCACGGGTCCTACGAGCAGTACTTC
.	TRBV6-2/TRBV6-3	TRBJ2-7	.	CASSYSAKGDEQYF	TGTGCCAGCAGTTACTCGGCGAAAGGAGACGAGCAGTACTTC
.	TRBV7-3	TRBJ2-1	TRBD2	CASSLGTTSGTLDEQFF	TGTGCCAGCAGCTTGGGAACGACTAGCGGGACCTTGGATGAGCAGTTCTTC
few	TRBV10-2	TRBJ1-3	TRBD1	CASSEGTGTGNTIYF	TGCGCCAGCAGTGAGGGGACAGGGACTGGAAACACCATATATTTT
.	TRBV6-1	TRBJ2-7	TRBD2	CASSDPGDYTYEQYF	TGTGCCAGCAGTGACCCCGGGGACTATACCTACGAGCAGTACTTC
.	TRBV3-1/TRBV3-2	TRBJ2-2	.	CASSQEVARIWALRGELFF	TGTGCCAGCAGCCAAGAGGTGGCTCGGATTTGGGCCCTACGCGGGGAGCTGTTTTTT
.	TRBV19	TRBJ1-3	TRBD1	CASSIARTGSGNTIYF	TGTGCCAGTAGTATAGCCCGGACAGGGTCTGGAAACACCATATATTTT
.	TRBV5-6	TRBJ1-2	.	CASFAGYRDYGYTF	TGTGCCAGCTTTGCCGGGTACAGGGACTATGGCTACACCTTC
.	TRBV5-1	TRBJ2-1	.	CASSLGRGFYNEQFF	TGCGCCAGCAGCTTGGGCCGGGGGTTCTACAATGAGCAGTTCTTC
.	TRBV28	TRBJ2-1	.	CASSIPPVKLVSGTHLERDNEQFF	TGTGCCAGCAGTATCCCTCCGGTAAAATTGGTCTCCGGGACACACCTGGAGAGGGACAATGAGCAGTTCTTC
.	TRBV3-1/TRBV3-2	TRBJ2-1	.	CASSQGGGEGNNEQFF	TGTGCCAGCAGCCAAGGAGGGGGGGAGGGGAACAATGAGCAGTTCTTC
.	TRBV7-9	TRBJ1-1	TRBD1	CASSPTQGAYTEAFF	TGTGCCAGCAGCCCTACTCAGGGGGCCTACACTGAAGCTTTCTTT
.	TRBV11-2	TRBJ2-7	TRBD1	CASSRWDRGITYEQYF	TGTGCCAGCAGCCGATGGGACAGGGGTATAACCTACGAGCAGTACTTC
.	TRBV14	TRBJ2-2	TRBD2	CASSQDLPGGTGELFF	TGTGCCAGCAGCCAAGATCTTCCGGGGGGCACCGGGGAGCTGTTTTTT
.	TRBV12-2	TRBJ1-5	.	CASRWGTANQPQHF	TGTGCAAGTCGCTGGGGGACAGCCAATCAGCCCCAGCATTTT
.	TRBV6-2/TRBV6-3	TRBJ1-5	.	CASSYSVPALGSGNQPQHF	TGTGCCAGCAGTTACTCCGTTCCTGCTCTCGGGTCCGGCAATCAGCCCCAGCATTTT
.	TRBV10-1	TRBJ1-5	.	CASSEGQGWPQHF	TGCGCCAGCAGTGAAGGTCAGGGCTGGCCCCAGCATTTT
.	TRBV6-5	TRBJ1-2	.	CASSYRAGLNYGYTF	TGTGCCAGCAGTTACAGAGCGGGGCTTAACTATGGCTACACCTTC
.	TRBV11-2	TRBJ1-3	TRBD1	CASSRIPGTGTSDTIYF	TGTGCCAGCAGCCGTATCCCAGGGACAGGGACGTCGGACACCATATATTTT
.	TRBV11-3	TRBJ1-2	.	CASSLNRDYGYTF	TGTGCCAGCAGCTTAAACAGGGATTATGGCTACACCTTC
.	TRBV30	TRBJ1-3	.	CAWSVTSSGNTIYF	TGTGCCTGGAGTGTCACGAGCTCTGGAAACACCATATATTTT
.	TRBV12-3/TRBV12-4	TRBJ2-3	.	CASSGVNTDTQYF	TGTGCCAGCAGCGGGGTTAACACAGATACGCAGTATTTT
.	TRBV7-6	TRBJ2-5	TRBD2	CASSSGLAVQETQYF	TGTGCCAGCAGCTCGGGACTAGCGGTCCAAGAGACCCAGTACTTC
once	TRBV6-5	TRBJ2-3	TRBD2	CASRTGTSVTDTQYF	TGTGCCAGCAGAACCGGGACTAGCGTGACAGATACGCAGTATTTT
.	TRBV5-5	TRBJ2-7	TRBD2	CASSASASGSYEQYF	TGTGCCAGCAGCGCCTCGGCTAGCGGGAGCTACGAGCAGTACTTC
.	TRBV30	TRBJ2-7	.	CAWSVGAGPYEQYF	TGTGCCTGGAGTGTAGGTGCGGGCCCCTACGAGCAGTACTTC
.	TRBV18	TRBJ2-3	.	CASSPRGPNGGDTQYF	TGTGCCAGCTCACCACGGGGGCCCAATGGTGGAGATACGCAGTATTTT
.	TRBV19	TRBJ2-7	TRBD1	CASSRTGGDSYEQYF	TGTGCCAGTAGCCGGACAGGGGGCGATTCCTACGAGCAGTACTTC
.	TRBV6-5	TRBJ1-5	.	CASTDASNQPQHF	TGTGCCAGCACCGATGCGAGCAATCAGCCCCAGCATTTT
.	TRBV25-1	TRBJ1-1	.	CASSRGNTEAFF	TGTGCCAGCAGTCGGGGGAACACTGAAGCTTTCTTT
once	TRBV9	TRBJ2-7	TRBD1	CASSATGQGAYEQYF	TGTGCCAGCAGCGCGACGGGCCAGGGGGCTTACGAGCAGTACTTC
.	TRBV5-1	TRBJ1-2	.	CASSPRGGGRSYGYTF	TGCGCCAGCAGCCCGAGGGGAGGGGGTCGAAGCTATGGCTACACCTTC
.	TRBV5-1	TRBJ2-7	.	CASSLASVSSYEQYF	TGCGCCAGCAGCTTGGCCTCGGTCTCCTCCTACGAGCAGTACTTC
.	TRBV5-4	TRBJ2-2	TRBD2	CASSSPTSGGPGELFF	TGTGCCAGCAGCTCGCCCACTAGCGGGGGTCCCGGGGAGCTGTTTTTT
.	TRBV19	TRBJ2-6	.	CASSIEGGGANVLTF	TGTGCCAGTAGTATAGAGGGAGGTGGGGCCAACGTCCTGACTTTC
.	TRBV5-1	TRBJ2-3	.	CASSFETDTQYF	TGCGCCAGCAGCTTCGAGACAGATACGCAGTATTTT
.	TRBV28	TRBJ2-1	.	CASSLSLAIQFF	TGTGCCAGCAGTTTATCTCTGGCAATACAGTTCTTC
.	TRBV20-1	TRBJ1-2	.	CSASFVGDYGYTF	TGCAGTGCTAGTTTTGTGGGCGACTATGGCTACACCTTC
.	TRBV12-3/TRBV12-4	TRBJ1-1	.	CASSFGGGTEAFF	TGTGCCAGCAGTTTCGGGGGGGGAACTGAAGCTTTCTTT